The 13 T cell receptor beta chains given below trace back to one sample, sequenced in a study of preoperative IRX-2 immunotherapy in early breast cancer. Method: immunoSEQ multiplex PCR; TCRdb's copy keeps in-frame clones and lacks some. Among about 98,000 clones listed, 80% to 90% were seen once. Treatment in this sample: preoperative locoregional IRX-2 cytokine immunotherapy. The sequencing used tumor tissue, collected after IRX-2 immunotherapy. The receptors derive from a human donor with breast cancer.

This rearrangement joins TRBV29-1 to TRBJ1-3; D is unclear. CDR3 length: 13 amino acids. CDR1 and CDR2 from the germline V gene are SQVTM and ANQGSEA. The ends were cut back, 3 bases at V and 3 bases at J, with 9 bases in the middle. The DNA of the CDR3 is TGCAGCGTTGAGCAGGATCGTGGAAACACCATATATTTT. It translates to CSVEQDRGNTIYF.

The V and J genes are TRBV28 and TRBJ1-4; D may be TRBD1 (5 bases). CDR1 MDHEN and CDR2 SYDVKM come from the germline V gene. The CDR3 totals 13 residues. Trimming removed 6 bases from V and 7 bases from J, with 12 bases in between. The CDR3 sequence: CASRRGGGEKLFF. CDR3 bases: TGTGCCAGCAGACGGGGCGGAGGTGAAAAACTGTTTTTT.

The chain joins TRBV5-1 to TRBJ1-2, with 9 nucleotides matching TRBD1. Looked up from germline, CDR1 is SGHRS and CDR2 is YFSETQ. After removal of 0 bases from V and 0 bases from J, the junction contained 6 bases not matched to a gene. The CDR3 consists of 17 residues. DNA of the CDR3: TGCGCCAGCAGCTTGGGGGACAGGGCCCTATCTAACTATGGCTACACCTTC. It is translated as CASSLGDRALSNYGYTF. Variable domain in full (rest from reference TRBV5-1 and TRBJ1-2): KAGVTQTPRYLIKTRGQQVTLSCSPISGHRSVSWYQQTPGQGLQFLFEYFSETQRNKGNFPGRFSGRQFSNSRSEMNVSTLELGDSALYLCASSLGDRALSNYGYTFGSGTRLTVV.

This clone appeared once. The chain uses TRBV6-8 and TRBJ1-1, with D unresolved. V gave up 10 bases and J gave up 1 base, with 13 bases separating them. The V gene's germline CDR1 is MNHGY and CDR2 SAAAGT. The CDR3 is 13 residues long. DNA of the CDR3: TGTGCCACCCGGGGTGAGCAGAACACTGAAGCTTTCTTT. Translated, it gives CATRGEQNTEAFF.

The rearrangement links TRBV6-8 to TRBJ1-2; no reliable D call. CDR3 length equals 12 residues. V was cut by 5 bases and J by 5 bases, with 9 bases left in between. CDR1 and CDR2 (germline): MNHGY, SAAAGT. CDR3 in amino acids: CASSTDLYGYTF. For the CDR3, the DNA is TGTGCCAGCAGTACGGACCTATATGGCTACACCTTC.

The chain is built from TRBV5-1 and TRBJ2-1; D is unresolved. The CDR3 length is 14 residues. In germline, CDR1 is SGHRS, CDR2 YFSETQ. The ends were cut back, 3 bases at V and 5 bases at J, with 12 bases in the middle. The CDR3, as DNA: TGCGCCAGCAGCTCCGGGTATGGGGACAATGAGCAGTTCTTC. Protein product: CASSSGYGDNEQFF.

V usage is TRBV19 and J usage is TRBJ1-2; D gene unclear. Trimming removed 7 bases from V and 1 base from J, with 10 bases in between. Germline CDR1 reads LNHDA; CDR2 reads SQIVND (reference sequence). This CDR3 contains 13 residues. CDR3 region: CASNEGGNYGYTF. CDR3 DNA sequence: TGTGCCAGTAATGAGGGAGGTAACTATGGCTACACCTTC.

This rearrangement joins TRBV11-3 to TRBJ2-7, with 8 bases aligning to TRBD2. With 4 bases clipped from V and 2 bases from J, the junction kept 7 bases outside the gene matches. Germline values: CDR1 SGHNT, CDR2 YENEEA. The CDR3 length is 15 residues. The CDR3 DNA reads as TGTGCCAGCAGCTCTCAGGCGGGAGGACCCTACGAGCAGTACTTC. This sequence encodes CASSSQAGGPYEQYF.

V and J are TRBV6-7 and TRBJ1-2, with 9 nucleotides matching TRBD1. TRBV6-7 is marked as an open reading frame, function uncertain. CDR3 size: 12 residues. Unmatched junction bases numbered 5, after V lost 7 bases and J lost 8 bases. The CDR3 bases are TGTGCCAGCATGAGGACAGGGGTCGGCTACACCTTC. Its protein is CASMRTGVGYTF.

The V and J genes are TRBV11-3 and TRBJ2-2, with D maybe TRBD2 (6 bases). Germline CDR1 reads SGHNT; CDR2 reads YENEEA. Trimming pared 2 bases from V and 11 bases from J, leaving 24 bases between. This CDR3 has 17 amino acids. This chain's CDR3 is CASSLSPPGGRREELFF. CDR3 in DNA: TGTGCCAGCAGCTTATCCCCCCCGGGCGGACGGCGGGAAGAGCTGTTTTTT.

This sequence joins TRBV23-1 and TRBJ2-5; 9 positions match TRBD2. TRBV23-1 is designated an ORF whose function remains uncertain. V was clipped by 6 bases and J by 5 bases; unmatched bases: 10. This CDR3 contains 15 residues. The CDR3 DNA is TGCGCCAGCAGCTCCGGGACTAGCAGTTTCGAGACCCAGTACTTC. This encodes CASSSGTSSFETQYF.

The chain has TRBV18 and TRBJ1-3; D may be TRBD1 (6 bases). The CDR3 has 13 amino acids. Between the trimmed V and J ends, which lost 5 bases and 6 bases, there was a span of 11 bases. Germline V CDR1 and CDR2: KGHSH, LQKENI. CDR3 nucleotides: TGTGCCAGCTCAGCGGGACAAGAAAACACCATATATTTT. Amino acids: CASSAGQENTIYF.

The chain joins TRBV29-1 to TRBJ2-7; no firm D call. Germline assignment: CDR1 SQVTM and CDR2 ANQGSEA. Between the trimmed V and J ends, which lost 2 bases and 0 bases, there was a span of 11 bases. The CDR3 loop spans 14 amino acids. The CDR3 DNA sequence: TGCAGCGTTGAATCTCGGGCAGGCTCCTACGAGCAGTACTTC. Translating gives CSVESRAGSYEQYF.